This is a list of T cell receptor beta chains from one sample in a study of shared clonotypes between healthy human individuals. Assay: immunoSEQ multiplex PCR; the TCRdb copy retains only in-frame clones and omits some. The sample holds approximately 1.9 million clones, over 85% seen once. Sequencing was performed on naive CD8+ T cells from PBMCs. The source is a man between 18 and 35 years old in good health. Some clones in this sample may be carry-over from other donors' samples. Both conserved end residues are part of each CDR3. The D gene is left open where the match is weak. Part of the rows lack a size; the others show once, few, many or a class for expanded clones.

-	TRBJ2-7	TRBV7-2	TRBD2	CASSLGQVRLAGGPYEQYF	TGTGCCAGCAGTCTCGGACAGGTCCGACTAGCGGGAGGGCCCTACGAGCAGTACTTC
-	TRBJ2-1	TRBV18	-	CASSPGTFRSYNEQFF	TGTGCCAGCTCACCCGGGACTTTTCGCTCCTACAATGAGCAGTTCTTC
-	TRBJ2-1	TRBV9	TRBD2	CASSARLAENYNEQFF	TGTGCCAGCAGCGCTAGACTAGCGGAGAACTACAATGAGCAGTTCTTC
once	TRBJ2-3	TRBV7-8	TRBD2	CASSSPPRRGRVTDTQYF	TGTGCCAGCAGCTCCCCCCCCCGCCGGGGGAGGGTCACAGATACGCAGTATTTT
-	TRBJ2-3	TRBV9	TRBD2	CASSPNGRALDTQYF	TGTGCCAGCAGCCCAAACGGGAGGGCCTTAGATACGCAGTATTTT
-	TRBJ2-5	TRBV27	-	CASRGEQETQYF	TGTGCCAGCAGAGGGGAGCAAGAGACCCAGTACTTC
-	TRBJ2-1	TRBV5-1	TRBD1	CASSIDRAGNEQFF	TGCGCCAGCAGCATAGACAGGGCAGGGAATGAGCAGTTCTTC
-	TRBJ2-7	TRBV7-2	-	CASSLNTAGASSYEQYF	TGTGCCAGCAGCTTAAATACAGCCGGAGCGAGCTCCTACGAGCAGTACTTC
-	TRBJ1-4	TRBV2	-	CASSENLDKATNEKLFF	TGTGCCAGCAGTGAAAATCTGGATAAAGCAACTAATGAAAAACTGTTTTTT
-	TRBJ2-3	TRBV11-2	TRBD1	CASSSADRGDTDTQYF	TGTGCCAGCAGCTCCGCCGACAGGGGGGACACAGATACGCAGTATTTT
-	TRBJ2-7	TRBV18	-	CASSPGTGPAEQYF	TGTGCCAGCTCACCGGGGACCGGACCCGCCGAGCAGTACTTC
-	TRBJ2-1	TRBV6-1	TRBD1	CASTEDRGLGEQFF	TGTGCCAGCACCGAGGACAGGGGTTTGGGTGAGCAGTTCTTC
-	TRBJ2-2	TRBV7-9	TRBD2	CASSPGLAGGPVGELFF	TGTGCCAGCAGCCCGGGACTAGCGGGAGGGCCGGTCGGGGAGCTGTTTTTT
-	TRBJ2-1	TRBV2	TRBD2	CASKEGGTSGASVQFF	TGTGCCAGCAAAGAGGGGGGGACTAGCGGGGCTAGCGTGCAGTTCTTC
-	TRBJ1-2	TRBV10-2	-	CASSKFLTDPYGYTF	TGCGCCAGCAGCAAGTTCTTGACAGACCCTTATGGCTACACCTTC
-	TRBJ2-7	TRBV6-5	-	CASRTRTFSWGEQYF	TGTGCCAGCAGAACTCGGACCTTCTCTTGGGGGGAGCAGTACTTC
-	TRBJ2-2	TRBV5-4	-	CASSFGTDNTGELFF	TGTGCCAGCAGCTTCGGGACGGATAACACCGGGGAGCTGTTTTTT
-	TRBJ2-2	TRBV19	-	CASRPRGTGELFF	TGTGCCAGTAGACCCAGGGGCACCGGGGAGCTGTTTTTT
-	TRBJ2-7	TRBV27	-	CASSLSPGGAIYEQYF	TGTGCCAGCAGTTTATCGCCCGGCGGGGCAATCTACGAGCAGTACTTC
once	TRBJ2-2	TRBV9	TRBD2	CASSVAKREGSPNTGELFF	TGTGCCAGCAGCGTAGCTAAGCGGGAGGGCTCCCCGAACACCGGGGAGCTGTTTTTT
once	TRBJ2-1	TRBV9	TRBD2	CASSVAAGTSYNEQFF	TGTGCCAGCAGCGTTGCAGCGGGGACCTCCTACAATGAGCAGTTCTTC
once	TRBJ2-7	TRBV6-5	TRBD2	CASSPRGSGRYEQYF	TGTGCCAGCAGCCCGAGAGGTAGCGGGAGGTACGAGCAGTACTTC
-	TRBJ2-7	TRBV4-2	TRBD1	CASSQGKNRGRGYEQYF	TGTGCCAGCAGCCAAGGGAAAAACAGGGGGCGAGGCTACGAGCAGTACTTC
-	TRBJ2-5	TRBV28	TRBD1	CASSSTDRGLQETQYF	TGTGCCAGCAGTTCAACAGACAGGGGGCTCCAAGAGACCCAGTACTTC
-	TRBJ2-3	TRBV2	-	CASRVKWLENTDTQYF	TGTGCCAGCAGGGTGAAATGGCTGGAGAACACAGATACGCAGTATTTT
-	TRBJ2-1	TRBV9	TRBD2	CASSVGWTSGSDYEQFF	TGTGCCAGCAGCGTAGGGTGGACTAGCGGGAGTGACTATGAGCAGTTCTTC
-	TRBJ2-4	TRBV25-1	-	CASSERGKNIQYF	TGTGCCAGCAGTGAGAGGGGCAAAAACATTCAGTACTTC
-	TRBJ2-3	TRBV7-3	-	CASSFGLPPDTQYF	TGTGCCAGCAGCTTCGGACTCCCTCCAGATACGCAGTATTTT
-	TRBJ2-2	TRBV27	-	CASSFQTVNTGELFF	TGTGCCAGCAGTTTTCAGACAGTAAACACCGGGGAGCTGTTTTTT
-	TRBJ2-7	TRBV27	TRBD1	CASSPLKLTGAPEQYF	TGTGCCAGCAGTCCCCTGAAGCTGACAGGGGCGCCCGAGCAGTACTTC
-	TRBJ1-2	TRBV6-1	TRBD1	CASSEAGPDGKGQNYGYTF	TGTGCCAGCAGTGAAGCGGGGCCGGACGGAAAGGGACAGAACTATGGCTACACCTTC